The 27 T cell receptor beta chains below were found in one sample sequenced in a study of blood T cell repertoires in COVID-19. Sequenced by immunoSEQ multiplex PCR; TCRdb stores in-frame clones only, minus some. The sample includes about 300,000 clones, 70% to 90% seen only once; the top ten take around 1.2%. Material: peripheral blood. The source of these receptors is a man in his sixties or seventies with acute or convalescent COVID-19.

The table lists this clone with a few counts. This chain connects TRBV30 to TRBJ1-2; 9 bases fit TRBD1. CDR1 is GTSNPN, CDR2 SVGIG, per germline (reference sequence). The length of the CDR3 is 14 residues. The V gene end was trimmed by 8 bases and the J gene end by 6 bases; junction bases not matched to a gene: 13. CDR3 region: CAIPTGGWFDGYTF. Here the CDR3 DNA reads TGTGCCATTCCTACAGGGGGCTGGTTCGATGGCTACACCTTC.

The J gene is TRBJ2-3, the V gene TRBV10-1, with a possible D match to TRBD1 (5 bases). V was shortened by 7 bases and J by 2 bases, with 16 bases between the two germline ends. Germline V lookup: CDR1 WNHNN, CDR2 SYGVQD (reference sequence). The CDR3 contains 15 residues. CDR3 sequence reads: CASNEQATYTDTQYF. DNA for the CDR3: TGCGCCAGCAACGAACAGGCTACTTACACAGATACGCAGTATTTT.

The CDR3 region has the DNA TGTGCCAGCAGCCGGGACAGGACCATCTATAATTCACCCCTCCACTTT. Translating gives CASSRDRTIYNSPLHF. The chain joins TRBV7-2 to TRBJ1-6; 8 bases line up with TRBD1. Germline V lookup: CDR1 SGHTA, CDR2 FQGNSA. This CDR3 is 16 amino acids long. V lost 5 bases and J lost 3; bases outside the gene matches: 6.

This clone has just a few counts. The genes are TRBV3-1 (or the pseudogene TRBV3-2) and TRBJ2-2, with a tentative D call TRBD1 (5 bases). V shed 3 bases and J shed 5 bases, with 10 bases lying between them. This CDR3 region has 14 residues. CDR1 and CDR2 (germline): LGHDT, YNNKEL (reference sequence). Here the CDR3 DNA reads TGTGCCAGCAGCCATCACGACAGTACCGGGGAGCTGTTTTTT. Protein: CASSHHDSTGELFF.

This chain connects TRBV5-5 to TRBJ2-1; 8 bases are a match to TRBD2. Germline-derived CDR1 and CDR2 are SGHKS and YYEKEE (reference sequence). The CDR3 totals 14 residues. The trim removed 3 bases at V and 2 bases at J, leaving 1 base unmatched. The CDR3 is CASSSGLAYNEQFF. The CDR3 DNA follows: TGTGCCAGCAGCTCGGGACTAGCCTACAATGAGCAGTTCTTC.

The V gene is TRBV5-1, the J gene TRBJ2-7; tentative D call: TRBD2 (7 bases). The V gene lost 4 bases and the J gene lost 7 bases, with 21 bases spanning the gap. CDR3 length: 15 residues. In germline, CDR1 is SGHRS, CDR2 YFSETQ. The CDR3 bases are TGCGCCAGCAGCGCACTTCGGGGGGCAATTTGGGAGCAGTACTTC. Residues: CASSALRGAIWEQYF.

The chain combines TRBV5-1 with TRBJ2-2; 10 nucleotides align to TRBD1. The length of the CDR3 is 14 residues. Trimming cost V 4 bases and J 7 bases; bases outside gene matches: 4. Per the germline V gene, CDR1 is SGHRS and CDR2 is YFSETQ. Here the CDR3 reads CASSGGQGVGELFF. CDR3 sequence (DNA): TGCGCCAGCAGCGGTGGACAGGGGGTCGGGGAGCTGTTTTTT.

This sequence joins TRBV5-6 and TRBJ1-6, with 12 bases matching TRBD1. Germline loops: CDR1 SGHDT, CDR2 YYEEEE. This CDR3 has 17 residues. Trimming cost V 4 bases and J 10 bases; bases outside gene matches: 12. The CDR3 is CASSPRWDRGQRSPLHF. In DNA form, the CDR3 reads TGTGCCAGCAGCCCACGATGGGACAGGGGGCAGAGGTCACCCCTCCACTTT.

The J gene is TRBJ2-5, the V gene TRBV4-1; a possible D gene is TRBD1 (5 bases). The germline V gene encodes CDR1 MGHRA and CDR2 YSYEKL. The CDR3 length is 15 residues. Between the trimmed V and J ends, which lost 1 base and 5 bases, there was a span of 14 bases. The CDR3 reads CASSQGEQARETQYF. In DNA, the CDR3 is TGCGCCAGCAGCCAAGGGGAACAGGCCCGGGAGACCCAGTACTTC.

J is TRBJ2-4 and V is TRBV6-1; TRBD2 aligns across 7 bases. V shed 3 bases and J 7 bases; nucleotides not matched to a gene: 6. Germline V gene lookup returns CDR1 MNHNS and CDR2 SASEGT. The CDR3 has 14 amino acids. The CDR3 region is CASSEGGGRNIQYF. CDR3 nucleotide sequence: TGTGCCAGCAGTGAGGGGGGAGGGAGGAACATTCAGTACTTC.

The chain employs TRBV7-6 and TRBJ2-1; 9 bases map to TRBD2. This CDR3 region has 16 residues. Per the germline V gene, CDR1 is SGHVS and CDR2 is FNYEAQ. The trim removed 5 bases at V and 3 bases at J, leaving 8 bases unmatched. The CDR3 protein is CASSPLLAGYYNEQFF. The CDR3 DNA follows: TGTGCCAGCAGCCCGCTTCTAGCGGGGTACTACAATGAGCAGTTCTTC.

The rearrangement joins TRBV30 to TRBJ1-2; 9 positions match TRBD1. Germline V gene lookup returns CDR1 GTSNPN and CDR2 SVGIG (reference sequence). With V trimmed by 0 bases and J by 7 bases, 6 bases remained unmatched. This CDR3 has 14 residues. This CDR3 is CAWSVDRGYGGYTF. CDR3 bases: TGTGCCTGGAGTGTAGACAGGGGGTATGGTGGCTACACCTTC. Looking up the rest from reference TRBV30 and TRBJ1-2 gives the full variable domain: SQTIHQWPATLVQPVGSPLSLECTVEGTSNPNLYWYRQAAGRGLQLLFYSVGIGQISSEVPQNLSASRPQDRQFILSSKKLLLSDSGFYLCAWSVDRGYGGYTFGSGTRLTVV.

The chain employs TRBV6-5 and TRBJ1-6, with D perhaps matching TRBD1 (6 bases). The CDR3 covers 14 residues. V lost 2 bases to trimming and J lost 6 bases, with 8 bases between them. From germline, CDR1 is MNHEY and CDR2 SVGAGI. The CDR3 DNA follows: TGTGCCAGCAGTTACGGCAGGGGTAATTCACCCCTCCACTTT. This gives the protein CASSYGRGNSPLHF.

The CDR3 DNA is TGTGCCAGCAGTGAGGGACTAGCGGGAGGAAACATTCAGTACTTC. Its translation: CASSEGLAGGNIQYF. This chain links TRBV6-1 with TRBJ2-4; 15 bases agree with TRBD2. The CDR3 has 15 amino acids. CDR1 is MNHNS, CDR2 SASEGT, per germline. The ends lost 3 bases at V and 6 bases at J; junction bases unmatched: 0.

V is TRBV19 and J is TRBJ2-7; D unresolved. The CDR3 covers 15 residues. Trimming took 3 bases from V and 0 from J, leaving 12 bases between them. The germline gives CDR1 LNHDA, CDR2 SQIVND (reference sequence). CDR3 nucleotides: TGTGCCAGTAGTATGGGCAGGAAAAGCTCCTACGAGCAGTACTTC. Protein sequence: CASSMGRKSSYEQYF.

This clone was observed a single time. An end of the junction does not agree with germline; a read error may underlie this. The chain uses TRBV18 and TRBJ2-1; 9 bases agree with TRBD2. From germline, CDR1 is KGHSH and CDR2 LQKENI. The CDR3 is made up of 18 amino acids. The CDR3 here is CASSPPGSGSYPYNEQFF. In nucleotides, the CDR3 is TGTGCCAGCTCCCCACCCGGTAGCGGGAGTTACCCCTACAATGAGCAGTTCTTC.

This clone was detected once. The chain uses TRBV11-2 and TRBJ1-2, with 8 bases fitting TRBD1. Germline-derived CDR1 and CDR2 are SGHAT and FQNNGV. V shed 1 base, J shed 3 bases, and the junction held 1 base outside the gene matches. This CDR3 region has 14 residues. CDR3 in amino acids: CASSLAGGDYGYTF. The CDR3, as DNA: TGTGCCAGCAGCTTAGCAGGGGGCGACTATGGCTACACCTTC.

The chain is built from TRBV13 and TRBJ2-1; maybe TRBD1 (6 bases). V was clipped by 6 bases and J by 2 bases, with 23 bases between them. CDR1 is PRHDT and CDR2 is FYEKMQ in the germline V gene (reference sequence). The CDR3 is made up of 18 amino acids. The CDR3 reads CASSLTTGGNRAYNEQFF. The CDR3 DNA reads as TGTGCCAGCAGTTTAACAACAGGTGGGAACAGGGCCTACAATGAGCAGTTCTTC. The variable domain in full, completed from reference TRBV13 and TRBJ2-1, reads AAGVIQSPRHLIKEKRETATLKCYPIPRHDTVYWYQQGPGQDPQFLISFYEKMQSDKGSIPDRFSAQQFSDYHSELNMSSLELGDSALYFCASSLTTGGNRAYNEQFFGPGTRLTVL.

The chain has TRBV6-6 and TRBJ1-4; 9 nucleotides agree with TRBD1. The junction had 12 bases not matched to a gene; V was cut back by 5 bases and J by 8 bases. In germline, CDR1 is MNHNY, CDR2 SVGAGI (reference sequence). The CDR3 runs 16 residues. Here the CDR3 DNA reads TGTGCCAGCAGTCAGACAACAGGGGGCGTCCGAGAAAAACTGTTTTTT. Its translation: CASSQTTGGVREKLFF.

J is TRBJ1-5 and V is TRBV7-2; possibly TRBD1 for D (5 bases). Germline V gives CDR1 SGHTA, CDR2 FQGNSA. This CDR3 region has 14 residues. The V gene lost 5 bases and the J gene lost 2 bases, with 10 bases spanning the gap. In DNA form, the CDR3 reads TGTGCCAGCAGCCCCAGGGTGGGCAATCAGCCCCAGCATTTT. It translates to CASSPRVGNQPQHF. Full variable domain (outside the CDR3, taken from reference TRBV7-2 and TRBJ1-5): GAGVSQSPSNKVTEKGKDVELRCDPISGHTALYWYRQSLGQGLEFLIYFQGNSAPDKSGLPSDRFSAERTGGSVSTLTIQRTQQEDSAVYLCASSPRVGNQPQHFGDGTRLSIL.

The chain has TRBV4-2 and TRBJ1-5; D gene uncertain. Germline loops: CDR1 LGHNA, CDR2 YNFKEQ. The CDR3 has 16 amino acids. Trimming took 0 bases from V and 0 from J, leaving 9 bases between them. In DNA, the CDR3 is TGTGCCAGCAGCCAAGATGGCCAGAATAGCAATCAGCCCCAGCATTTT. Protein: CASSQDGQNSNQPQHF.

The CDR3 DNA reads as TGTGCCAGCAGTAGATCCGGGACAGGAGCCTACGAGCAGTACTTC. It encodes CASSRSGTGAYEQYF. The V call is TRBV27, the J call TRBJ2-7; TRBD1 agrees at 8 bases. Germline V gives CDR1 MNHEY, CDR2 SMNVEV (reference sequence). J gave up 2 bases and V 5 bases, and 8 bases lay outside the gene matches. The CDR3 runs to 15 residues.

The chain recombines TRBV5-4 with TRBJ2-5; TRBD1 matches at 9 bases. Losses at the gene ends were 0 bases for V and 7 bases for J; bases not matched to a gene: 4. The CDR3 has 14 amino acids. Germline V gives CDR1 SGHNT, CDR2 YYREEE (reference sequence). In DNA, the CDR3 is TGTGCCAGCAGCTTGGCCACGGGACAGGGGACCCAGTACTTC. It specifies CASSLATGQGTQYF.

This clone occurred once. This chain uses TRBV28 with TRBJ2-7; TRBD2 is a possible D gene (6 bases). CDR1 is MDHEN and CDR2 is SYDVKM in the germline V gene. Trimming removed 6 bases at V and 6 bases at J, with 15 bases between. CDR3 length equals 13 residues. In DNA form, the CDR3 reads TGTGCCAGCAGCCCCGGAGGGGTCGGCGAGCAGTACTTC. Translation: CASSPGGVGEQYF.

This chain joins TRBV5-4 and TRBJ2-1; TRBD2 aligns across 13 bases. CDR1 SGHNT and CDR2 YYREEE come from the germline V gene (reference sequence). This CDR3 region has 16 residues. With 4 bases clipped from V and 2 bases from J, the junction kept 3 bases outside the gene matches. The CDR3 DNA sequence: TGTGCCAGCAGCCAAACTAGCGGGGGGGCCTACAATGAGCAGTTCTTC. It codes for CASSQTSGGAYNEQFF.

The chain couples TRBV10-3 to TRBJ2-3, with D possibly TRBD2 on 6 matching bases. There are 15 residues in the CDR3. Trimming took off 5 bases at V and 3 bases at J, with 15 bases between the two ends. CDR1 ENHRY and CDR2 SYGVKD come from the germline V gene. This CDR3 is CAISPGTGKTDTQYF. The CDR3 nucleotides read TGTGCCATCAGTCCCGGGACTGGAAAAACAGATACGCAGTATTTT.

The table lists this clone with a count of one. For the CDR3, the DNA is TGCGCCAGCAGCTTGGTGGCAAGCGGCACGTACAATGAGCAGTTCTTC. As protein: CASSLVASGTYNEQFF. This rearrangement joins TRBV5-1 to TRBJ2-1, with TRBD2 as a possible D gene (5 bases). V gave up 0 bases and J gave up 4 bases, with 14 bases separating them. The CDR3 contains 16 residues. The germline V gene encodes CDR1 SGHRS and CDR2 YFSETQ.